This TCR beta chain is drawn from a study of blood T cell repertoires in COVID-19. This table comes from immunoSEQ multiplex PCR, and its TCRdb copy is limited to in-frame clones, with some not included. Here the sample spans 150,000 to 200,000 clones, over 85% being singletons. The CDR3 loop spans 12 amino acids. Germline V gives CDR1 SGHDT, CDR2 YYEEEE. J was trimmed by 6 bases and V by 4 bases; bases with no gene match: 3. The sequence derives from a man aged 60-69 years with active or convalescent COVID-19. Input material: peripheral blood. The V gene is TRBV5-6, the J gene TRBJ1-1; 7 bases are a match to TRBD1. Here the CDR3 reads CASSHQGAEAFF. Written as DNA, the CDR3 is TGTGCCAGCAGCCACCAGGGGGCTGAAGCTTTCTTT.